The clone carrying this T cell receptor (beta chain) was detected only a few times. Its antigen is unidentified. Only healthy Caucasians were enrolled as donors. The sample comes from a study of identical twins. TCRdb reanalysed the 5' RACE reads using MiXCR and keeps one entry per CDR3 protein. The data contain some 240,000 distinct CDR3 sequences, more than 9% of them singletons. The V segment lost 0 bases and the J segment 1 base; nucleotides outside the gene matches: 4. This CDR3 has 16 amino acids. CDR1 SGHNT and CDR2 YYREEE come from the germline V gene (reference sequence). Notes on the study in general: Insertion counts were lower in abundant cord blood beta clonotypes, a trend that memory repertoires did not show. Rather than following the same donors, the conclusions depended on cross-sectional statistical analysis. Researchers reported excess low generation probability among twin-shared out-of-frame alpha sequences.

Sequencing used memory T cells sorted from blood. This clonotype was sampled from a man aged 50-60 years in good health. The J gene is TRBJ2-5, the V gene TRBV5-4; 9 bases fit TRBD2. The CDR3 sequence is CASSLGFSGGQETQYF. Written as DNA, the CDR3 is TGTGCCAGCAGCTTGGGTTTTAGCGGGGGCCAAGAGACCCAGTACTTC. The variable domain in full, completed from reference TRBV5-4 and TRBJ2-5, reads ETGVTQSPTHLIKTRGQQVTLRCSSQSGHNTVSWYQQALGQGPQFIFQYYREEENGRGNFPPRFSGLQFPNYSSELNVNALELDDSALYLCASSLGFSGGQETQYFGPGTRLLVL.